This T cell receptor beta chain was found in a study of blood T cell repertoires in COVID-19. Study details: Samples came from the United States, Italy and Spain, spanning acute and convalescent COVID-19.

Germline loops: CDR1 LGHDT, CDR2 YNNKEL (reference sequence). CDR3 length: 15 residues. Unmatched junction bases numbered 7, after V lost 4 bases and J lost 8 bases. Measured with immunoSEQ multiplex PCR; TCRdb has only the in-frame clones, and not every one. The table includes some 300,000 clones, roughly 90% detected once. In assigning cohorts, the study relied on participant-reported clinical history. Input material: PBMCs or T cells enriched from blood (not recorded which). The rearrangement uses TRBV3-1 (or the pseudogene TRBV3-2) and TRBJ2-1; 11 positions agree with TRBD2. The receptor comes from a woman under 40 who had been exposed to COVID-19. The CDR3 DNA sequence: TGTGCCAGCAGCCCTAGTAGCGGGGGGGAGCATGAGCAGTTCTTC. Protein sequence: CASSPSSGGEHEQFF.